The present T cell receptor beta chain was sequenced within a study of blood T cell repertoires in COVID-19. Study-wide context: Both acute and convalescent COVID-19 samples were obtained from the United States, Italy and Spain. Nucleic acid was either cDNA or gDNA, and it came from T cells, B-cell-depleted T cells, or PBMCs.

Individuals drawn from 24 US areas were about 18 to 95 years old. Authors' processing steps: It was from reference gene primer amplification that nucleated cell counts were estimated. Clones were sequenced by immunoSEQ multiplex PCR, and TCRdb holds only the in-frame ones, with some missing. V and J calls and clone size are those listed in that table; D and trimming were worked out from the DNA. The profile shows 200,000 to 250,000 clones, 83% of them singletons. CDR3 length equals 14 residues. From germline, CDR1 is SGHNT and CDR2 YYREEE (reference sequence). V was shortened by 3 bases and J by 4 bases, with 10 bases between the two germline ends.

Input material: PBMCs or T cells enriched from blood (not recorded which). This TCR derives from a woman in her forties or fifties who had been exposed to COVID-19. The genes are TRBV5-4 and TRBJ1-4; D is unresolved. This CDR3 reads CASSSRAGNEKLFF. CDR3 DNA: TGTGCCAGCAGCTCCCGGGCGGGTAATGAAAAACTGTTTTTT. The full variable domain, its missing parts supplied by reference TRBV5-4 and TRBJ1-4, is ETGVTQSPTHLIKTRGQQVTLRCSSQSGHNTVSWYQQALGQGPQFIFQYYREEENGRGNFPPRFSGLQFPNYSSELNVNALELDDSALYLCASSSRAGNEKLFFGSGTQLSVL.